This TCR beta chain was recovered during a study of cytomegalovirus exposure and HLA in healthy donors. Study details: Out of approximately 400 genotyped donors, about 81% belonged to the Caucasian-associated ancestry cluster.

The PCR ran on 60 Vbeta and 13 Jbeta primers. Profiling relied on immunoSEQ multiplex PCR, and the TCRdb table lists in-frame clones only, not all of them. The sample has under 250,000 clones, 80% to 85% seen once. V dropped 2 bases and J dropped 4; count of bases not matched to a gene: 1. Germline CDR1 SNHLY, CDR2 FYNNEI. The CDR3 sequence is 14 residues long. In its sample, this clone was seen once. Other nucleotide sequences in the sample specify the same CDR3. This chain connects TRBV2 to TRBJ1-2; TRBD1 agrees at 10 bases. Sequenced material: PBMCs. This sequence originates from a woman between 35 and 50 years old in good health and CMV-seronegative. The CDR3 sequence: CASSERDRGYGYTF. DNA of the CDR3: TGTGCCAGCAGTGAAAGGGACAGGGGCTATGGCTACACCTTC.